This entry lists 32 T cell receptor beta chains sequenced from one sample in a study of OX40 agonist ivuxolimab in advanced cancers. The repertoire was sequenced with immunoSEQ multiplex PCR; TCRdb's copy has only in-frame clones and lacks some. The sample lists 80,000 to 100,000 clones, roughly 94% seen once, with around 3% in the top ten. Here the sequenced sample was CD4+ or CD8+ T cells sorted from blood, taken in a trial of the OX40 agonist ivuxolimab. Receptor source: an adult with an advanced solid tumor such as melanoma, head and neck, liver or kidney cancer.

Only one count was recorded for this clone. This chain uses TRBV9 with TRBJ2-2; 10 bases are a match to TRBD2. V trimming: 4 bases; J trimming: 3 bases; junction bases outside the gene matches: 3. Germline CDR1 is SGDLS and CDR2 is YYNGEE. The CDR3 extends over 15 amino acids. The CDR3 here is CASSPSGSDTGELFF. CDR3 nucleotide sequence: TGTGCCAGCAGCCCTAGCGGGAGTGACACCGGGGAGCTGTTTTTT.

This clone was seen only once. The rearrangement uses TRBV5-1 and TRBJ1-2, with D uncertain. The CDR3 runs 15 residues. The V gene lost 3 bases and the J gene lost 1 base, with 13 bases spanning the gap. Germline V gene data show CDR1 as SGHRS and CDR2 as YFSETQ. CDR3 protein: CASSYTGNINYGYTF. CDR3 DNA: TGCGCCAGCAGCTACACCGGGAACATTAACTATGGCTACACCTTC.

This chain joins TRBV27 and TRBJ1-5, with a tentative D call TRBD1 (5 bases). CDR1 and CDR2 from the germline V gene are MNHEY and SMNVEV (reference sequence). The CDR3 loop spans 13 amino acids. V was cut by 0 bases and J by 7 bases, with 7 bases left in between. This chain's CDR3 is CASSLSGQQPQHF. CDR3 nucleotides: TGTGCCAGCAGTTTATCGGGGCAACAGCCCCAGCATTTT.

This clone appeared a few times. V and J are TRBV5-6 and TRBJ2-7; 13 bases are a match to TRBD2. With V trimmed by 4 bases and J by 3 bases, 7 bases remained unmatched. Germline V gives CDR1 SGHDT, CDR2 YYEEEE. The CDR3 sequence is 16 residues long. The CDR3 is CASSRGLAGLLYEQYF. CDR3 DNA: TGTGCCAGCAGCCGGGGACTAGCGGGACTTCTCTACGAGCAGTACTTC.

As regards this clone: Given the absence of the conserved phenylalanine or tryptophan at the CDR3 end, a read error is likely. CDR3 loop: CASSLESGGNSPLHL. In DNA form, the CDR3 reads TGTGCCAGCAGCTTAGAGTCAGGCGGGAATTCACCCCTCCACCTT. This rearrangement joins TRBV7-2 to TRBJ1-6; no definite D call. The CDR3 has 15 residues. Trimming removed 1 base from V and 7 bases from J, with 11 bases in between. CDR1 is SGHTA, CDR2 FQGNSA, per germline.

Note on this clone: Distinct nucleotide sequences in the sample also encode this CDR3. The chain combines TRBV27 with TRBJ2-1; no reliable D call. Germline V CDR1 and CDR2: MNHEY, SMNVEV (reference sequence). The CDR3 has 14 amino acids. V gave up 5 bases and J gave up 2 bases, with 10 bases separating them. This chain's CDR3 is CASSPSTAYNEQFF. The CDR3 DNA is TGTGCCAGCAGTCCCTCGACTGCCTACAATGAGCAGTTCTTC.

This rearrangement joins TRBV7-9 to TRBJ2-2; 11 nucleotides match TRBD1. V was pared by 5 bases and J by 4 bases, with 3 bases of the junction left unmatched. The CDR3 totals 15 residues. Germline CDR1 is SEHNR and CDR2 is FQNEAQ (reference sequence). CDR3 nucleotides: TGTGCCAGCAGCGCCGGGACAGGGGGCACCGGGGAGCTGTTTTTT. It codes for CASSAGTGGTGELFF.

The chain has TRBV5-6 and TRBJ2-7; the D gene is possibly TRBD2 (5 bases). V dropped 4 bases and J dropped 7 bases, with 18 bases sitting between them. CDR1 and CDR2 from the germline V gene are SGHDT and YYEEEE. This CDR3 region has 14 residues. The CDR3 DNA follows: TGTGCCAGCAGCCGCAGTCCGGGGTCTAGGGAGCAGTACTTC. Residues: CASSRSPGSREQYF.

This rearrangement joins TRBV4-1 to TRBJ2-7; possibly TRBD1 for D (7 bases). The CDR3 totals 15 residues. The germline V gene encodes CDR1 MGHRA and CDR2 YSYEKL. With 0 bases removed from V and 4 bases from J, the gap between germline ends came to 13 bases. In DNA form, the CDR3 reads TGCGCCAGCAGCCAAGATCGGAGGGGACAGTACGAGCAGTACTTC. As protein: CASSQDRRGQYEQYF.

The J gene is TRBJ1-5, the V gene TRBV5-5; no reliable D call. Germline-derived CDR1 and CDR2 are SGHKS and YYEKEE (reference sequence). V shed 3 bases and J shed 0 bases, with 10 bases lying between them. This CDR3 spans 15 amino acids. For the CDR3, the DNA is TGTGCCAGCAGCTCAGGCCTCTATAGCAATCAGCCCCAGCATTTT. Translation gives CASSSGLYSNQPQHF.

This chain joins TRBV11-2 and TRBJ2-1, with 13 bases aligning to TRBD2. This CDR3 has 16 residues. V was pared by 4 bases and J by 7 bases, with 7 bases of the junction left unmatched. Germline CDR1 SGHAT, CDR2 FQNNGV. The CDR3 region is CASSSWTSGGTNEQFF. CDR3 sequence (DNA): TGTGCCAGCAGCTCCTGGACTAGCGGGGGTACAAATGAGCAGTTCTTC.

The rearrangement joins TRBV6-5 to TRBJ1-1; 9 bases align to TRBD1. Germline values: CDR1 MNHEY, CDR2 SVGAGI. This CDR3 spans 14 amino acids. V dropped 6 bases and J dropped 5; count of bases not matched to a gene: 7. The CDR3 spells CASSPQGARTEAFF. DNA for the CDR3: TGTGCCAGCAGCCCACAGGGGGCGCGAACTGAAGCTTTCTTT.

V and J are TRBV5-5 and TRBJ2-1; 10 bases align to TRBD2. V was clipped by 3 bases and J by 9 bases; unmatched bases: 3. This CDR3 has 13 residues. Germline CDR1 SGHKS, CDR2 YYEKEE (reference sequence). The CDR3 sequence is CASSSLAGSEQFF. The DNA of the CDR3 is TGTGCCAGCAGCTCACTAGCGGGGAGTGAGCAGTTCTTC. Complete variable domain (other parts from reference TRBV5-5 and TRBJ2-1): DAGVTQSPTHLIKTRGQQVTLRCSPISGHKSVSWYQQVLGQGPQFIFQYYEKEERGRGNFPDRFSARQFPNYSSELNVNALLLGDSALYLCASSSLAGSEQFFGPGTRLTVL.

V is TRBV27 and J is TRBJ2-2; D is unclear. Germline CDR1 is MNHEY and CDR2 is SMNVEV (reference sequence). The CDR3 spans 15 residues. The germline V and J ends were trimmed by 4 bases and 4 bases, with 13 bases remaining between them. The chain's CDR3 is CASSWSRAATGELFF. The CDR3 bases are TGTGCCAGCAGTTGGAGCCGGGCCGCCACCGGGGAGCTGTTTTTT.

The gene calls are TRBV13 and TRBJ2-7; D is unclear. From germline, CDR1 is PRHDT and CDR2 FYEKMQ (reference sequence). CDR3 size: 14 residues. Deletions cut 5 bases from V and 0 bases from J, with 11 bases between. In nucleotides, the CDR3 is TGTGCCAGCAGCCGCACTGAGGCCTCCTACGAGCAGTACTTC. Its translation is CASSRTEASYEQYF.

This chain connects TRBV30 to TRBJ2-7; 8 bases match TRBD1. Trimming removed 1 base from V and 2 bases from J; junction bases left unmatched: 7. Germline assignment: CDR1 GTSNPN and CDR2 SVGIG (reference sequence). CDR3 length: 15 amino acids. CDR3: CAWSAEDRVAYEQYF. The CDR3 region has the DNA TGTGCCTGGAGTGCGGAGGACAGGGTTGCCTACGAGCAGTACTTC.

The chain joins TRBV11-2 to TRBJ2-7; the D is unclear. Germline CDR1 SGHAT, CDR2 FQNNGV. V was cut by 2 bases and J by 0 bases, with 11 bases left in between. This CDR3 is built from 15 residues. The DNA for the CDR3 is TGTGCCAGCAGCTTATGGTCGGCCACCTCCTACGAGCAGTACTTC. This codes for CASSLWSATSYEQYF.

CDR3 sequence (DNA): TGTGCCATCAGTGAGTCGCAGGGGGCGGACAATGAGCAGTTCTTC. It yields the protein CAISESQGADNEQFF. The chain uses TRBV10-3 and TRBJ2-1; 8 bases fit TRBD1. This CDR3 has 15 residues. The V gene's germline CDR1 is ENHRY and CDR2 SYGVKD. Trimming at V came to 0 bases and at J to 5 bases, leaving 3 bases not matched to a gene.

The J gene is TRBJ2-1, the V gene TRBV29-1, with TRBD1 matching over 10 bases. The CDR3 covers 14 residues. V lost 3 bases, J lost 8 bases, and 7 bases stayed unmatched. Germline CDR1 SQVTM, CDR2 ANQGSEA. CDR3 sequence: CSVEGTGEGYEQFF. In DNA form, the CDR3 reads TGCAGCGTTGAGGGGACAGGGGAAGGATATGAGCAGTTCTTC.

The rearrangement uses TRBV7-9 and TRBJ2-2; 8 bases fit TRBD1. Germline CDR1 reads SEHNR; CDR2 reads FQNEAQ (reference sequence). V was clipped by 1 base and J by 4 bases; unmatched bases: 5. The CDR3 length is 16 residues. The CDR3 region is CASSLDPTGVTGELFF. CDR3 nucleotides: TGTGCCAGCAGCTTAGACCCGACAGGGGTCACCGGGGAGCTGTTTTTT.

The gene calls are TRBV6-4 and TRBJ1-2, with TRBD1 identical over 7 bases. V lost 5 bases, J lost 5 bases, and 8 bases stayed unmatched. Germline values: CDR1 MRHNA, CDR2 SNTAGT. The CDR3 loop spans 14 amino acids. The CDR3 protein is CASSYRGGPYGYTF. Written as DNA, the CDR3 is TGTGCCAGCAGTTACCGAGGGGGCCCTTATGGCTACACCTTC.

This clone was detected once. The chain carries TRBV25-1 and TRBJ1-5; tentatively, D is TRBD1 (6 bases). V lost 0 bases and J lost 6, with 18 bases in between. The CDR3 extends over 17 amino acids. Germline loops: CDR1 MGHDK, CDR2 SYGVNS. The CDR3 loop is CASSEYLTFEGGQPQHF. CDR3 sequence (DNA): TGTGCCAGCAGTGAATACTTGACCTTTGAGGGGGGTCAGCCCCAGCATTTT.

The chain joins TRBV27 to TRBJ2-2; the D call may be TRBD1 or TRBD2 (5 bases each). The germline V gene encodes CDR1 MNHEY and CDR2 SMNVEV (reference sequence). Trimming removed 2 bases at V and 4 bases at J, with 17 bases between. The CDR3 covers 17 residues. The CDR3, as DNA: TGTGCCAGCAGTTTAGCCGGGACGCCCCGAGGCACCGGGGAGCTGTTTTTT. Encoded protein: CASSLAGTPRGTGELFF.

The V call is TRBV4-1, the J call TRBJ2-1, with D possibly matching TRBD2 (5 bases). CDR1 is MGHRA and CDR2 is YSYEKL in the germline V gene. This CDR3 spans 16 amino acids. V was shortened by 0 bases and J by 7 bases, with 16 bases between the two germline ends. CDR3 nucleotides: TGCGCCAGCAGCCAAGAATGGAGGACTCAGGATAATGAGCAGTTCTTC. Translating it yields CASSQEWRTQDNEQFF.

The V call is TRBV29-1, the J call TRBJ2-5; 9 bases match TRBD1. From germline, CDR1 is SQVTM and CDR2 ANQGSEA. This CDR3 has 13 amino acids. V was clipped by 6 bases and J by 5 bases; unmatched bases: 7. CDR3 in DNA: TGCAGCGTCGCCGGGACAGGGATGGAGACCCAGTACTTC. This sequence encodes CSVAGTGMETQYF.

The count of this clone is one. CDR3 amino acids: CASDSSAGFGTDTQYF. The CDR3 bases are TGTGCCAGCGACTCATCAGCAGGATTCGGTACAGATACGCAGTATTTT. The V call is TRBV5-5, the J call TRBJ2-3; D call uncertain. The CDR3 is 16 residues long. In germline, CDR1 is SGHKS, CDR2 YYEKEE (reference sequence). V dropped 7 bases and J dropped 3 bases, with 21 bases sitting between them.

This chain joins TRBV19 and TRBJ2-7; maybe TRBD1 (6 bases). CDR3 length: 14 residues. V lost 1 base and J 5 bases, leaving 12 bases between the germline ends. Germline CDR1 reads LNHDA; CDR2 reads SQIVND (reference sequence). CDR3 region: CASSIGTGLNEQYF. CDR3 nucleotide sequence: TGTGCCAGTAGTATAGGAACAGGGTTGAACGAGCAGTACTTC.

The V and J genes are TRBV5-5 and TRBJ2-3, with D possibly matching TRBD1 (6 bases). The germline V gene has CDR1 SGHKS and CDR2 YYEKEE (reference sequence). This CDR3 is built from 13 residues. V was clipped by 4 bases and J by 5 bases, with 11 bases between them. The DNA for the CDR3 is TGTGCCAGCAGCCCAGGGGATGTAGATACGCAGTATTTT. It specifies CASSPGDVDTQYF. Variable domain in full (rest from reference TRBV5-5 and TRBJ2-3): DAGVTQSPTHLIKTRGQQVTLRCSPISGHKSVSWYQQVLGQGPQFIFQYYEKEERGRGNFPDRFSARQFPNYSSELNVNALLLGDSALYLCASSPGDVDTQYFGPGTRLTVL.

The rearrangement links TRBV5-4 to TRBJ1-2; possibly TRBD1 for D (5 bases). Germline loops: CDR1 SGHNT, CDR2 YYREEE (reference sequence). The V end lost 4 bases, the J end lost 5 bases, and 18 bases lay between the germline ends. CDR3 length: 15 amino acids. The CDR3 bases are TGTGCCAGCAGCCCGGACCTAGGGGTTGGTTATGGCTACACCTTC. This translates into CASSPDLGVGYGYTF.

This clone was detected only once. The rearrangement joins TRBV9 to TRBJ1-2; 8 nucleotides match TRBD1. After removal of 3 bases from V and 2 bases from J, the junction contained 3 bases not matched to a gene. CDR1 SGDLS and CDR2 YYNGEE come from the germline V gene. The CDR3 runs 14 residues. This chain's CDR3 is CASSGRQGNYGYTF. In DNA, the CDR3 is TGTGCCAGCAGCGGAAGACAGGGGAACTATGGCTACACCTTC.

The chain carries TRBV19 and TRBJ1-1, with unresolved D. This CDR3 has 15 amino acids. Looked up from germline, CDR1 is LNHDA and CDR2 is SQIVND (reference sequence). The ends were cut back, 8 bases at V and 1 base at J, with 17 bases in the middle. CDR3 nucleotide sequence: TGTGCCAGTGCTCCCCCAGGAACGGCGAACACTGAAGCTTTCTTT. It yields the protein CASAPPGTANTEAFF. Looking up the rest from reference TRBV19 and TRBJ1-1 gives the full variable domain: DGGITQSPKYLFRKEGQNVTLSCEQNLNHDAMYWYRQDPGQGLRLIYYSQIVNDFQKGDIAEGYSVSREKKESFPLTVTSAQKNPTAFYLCASAPPGTANTEAFFGQGTRLTVV.

J is TRBJ2-7 and V is TRBV5-5; D call uncertain. The CDR3 is made up of 14 amino acids. V was cut by 4 bases and J by 2 bases, with 13 bases left in between. Per germline, CDR1 SGHKS and CDR2 YYEKEE (reference sequence). The CDR3 here is CASSDTAGTYEQYF. CDR3 sequence (DNA): TGTGCCAGCAGCGACACGGCCGGTACCTACGAGCAGTACTTC. The complete variable domain, with remaining parts taken from reference TRBV5-5 and TRBJ2-7, reads DAGVTQSPTHLIKTRGQQVTLRCSPISGHKSVSWYQQVLGQGPQFIFQYYEKEERGRGNFPDRFSARQFPNYSSELNVNALLLGDSALYLCASSDTAGTYEQYFGPGTRLTVT.